These T cell receptor beta chains were read from a single sample in a study of cytomegalovirus exposure and HLA in healthy donors. TCRdb's copy holds only in-frame clones and misses some; the assay was immunoSEQ multiplex PCR. This sample carries around 200,000 clones, with roughly 1.2% going to the ten biggest clones. The sample consisted of PBMCs. The receptors here all came from a girl aged 2-10 years in good health and CMV-seropositive. Each CDR3 is given with its conserved first and last residue. The D gene is left open where the match is weak.

>NA|TRBV4-1|TRBJ2-5
TGCGCCAGCAGCCCGGGGGTCCAAGAGACCCAGTACTTC
CASSPGVQETQYF
>TRBD1|TRBV19|TRBJ1-2
TGTGCCAGTAGTAAAACGGGACAGGAAGTGGAAGGCTACACCTTC
CASSKTGQEVEGYTF
>NA|TRBV19|TRBJ1-2
TGTGCCACCCGAACGGCAACAGGGCGTTACTATGGCTACACCTTC
CATRTATGRYYGYTF
>TRBD2|TRBV6-1|TRBJ2-7
TGTGCCAGCAGTTCTCAGCGGGGCCACTCCTACGAGCAGTACTTC
CASSSQRGHSYEQYF
>NA|TRBV2|TRBJ2-3
TGTGCCAGCATCGGACTGGCCGATACGCAGTATTTT
CASIGLADTQYF
>TRBD1|TRBV6-5|TRBJ2-7
TGTGCCAGCAGAGGTTACAGGGGCGAGCAGTACTTC
CASRGYRGEQYF
>NA|TRBV5-6|TRBJ1-1
TGTGCCAGCAGCTTATACGCCCTCTGGGGCGAGGAGAACACTGAAGCTTTCTTT
CASSLYALWGEENTEAFF
>TRBD1|TRBV5-1|TRBJ2-5
TGCGCCAGCAGCGTTGCAGGGGGCAAGGAGACCCAGTACTTC
CASSVAGGKETQYF
>NA|TRBV18|TRBJ1-4
TGTGCCAGCTCACCCGGGGACACCCCACTGTTTTTT
CASSPGDTPLFF
>NA|TRBV5-1|TRBJ2-7
TGCGCCAGCAGCTTGGATTCCGTCAGCGGAAGCTCCGAGCAGTACTTC
CASSLDSVSGSSEQYF
>NA|TRBV5-6|TRBJ2-2
TGTGCCAGCAGCTTGACAGGGTACACCGGGGAGCTGTTTTTT
CASSLTGYTGELFF
>TRBD2|TRBV27|TRBJ2-3
TGTGCCAGCAGTCCGATCCCGGGACTAGCGGAAGCCTATACGCAGTATTTT
CASSPIPGLAEAYTQYF
>TRBD1|TRBV28|TRBJ2-1
TGTGCCAGCAGTTTATATTCCGGACAGGGCAAGCGGATACGAGACAATGAGCAGTTCTTC
CASSLYSGQGKRIRDNEQFF
>NA|TRBV5-4|TRBJ2-3
TGTGCCAGCAGCTCTTATACAGATACGCAGTATTTT
CASSSYTDTQYF
>NA|TRBV5-1|TRBJ1-1
TGCGCCAGCAGCTTGGGTGTGGGCATGAACACTGAAGCTTTCTTT
CASSLGVGMNTEAFF
>TRBD2|TRBV5-6|TRBJ2-5
TGTGCCAGCAGCTTGGTAGCGGGAGAGGGTGAGCAGTACTTC
CASSLVAGEGEQYF
>NA|TRBV9|TRBJ2-7
TGTGTCAGCAGCGTAGGTGGGGACACCTACGAGCAGTACTTC
CVSSVGGDTYEQYF
>TRBD2|TRBV7-9|TRBJ2-5
TGTGCCAGCAGCTTAGTTAGTACGGCGGGAGAATGGGAGACCCAGTACTTC
CASSLVSTAGEWETQYF
>TRBD1|TRBV10-1|TRBJ2-1
TGCGCCAGCAGTGAGAAGACAGGGAAAGTGGGCGACAATGAGCAGTTCTTC
CASSEKTGKVGDNEQFF
>TRBD2|TRBV6-1|TRBJ2-7
TGTGCCAGCAACCTACTTACTAGCGGGAGCGACGAGCAGTACTTC
CASNLLTSGSDEQYF
>NA|TRBV27|TRBJ2-7
TGTGCCAGCGGGACTTACGAGCAGTACTTC
CASGTYEQYF
>NA|TRBV28|TRBJ2-2
TGTGTCACAGGCAGCACCGGGGAGCTGTTTTTT
CVTGSTGELFF
>NA|TRBV28|TRBJ1-3
TGTGCCAGCAGGCAGAGGACAGTTCTCGGAAACACCATATATTTT
CASRQRTVLGNTIYF
>NA|TRBV25-1|TRBJ2-7
TGTGCCAGCAGTAACAGGGTAACCGAGCAGTACTTC
CASSNRVTEQYF
>NA|TRBV28|TRBJ1-2
TGTGCCAGCAGTTTACCAGCGACTAACTATGGCTACACCTTC
CASSLPATNYGYTF
>NA|TRBV6-5|TRBJ2-1
TGTGCCAGACAAGATGAGCAGTTCTTC
CARQDEQFF
>TRBD1|TRBV5-1|TRBJ2-2
TGCGCCAGCAGCTTGGAGGCCCCGGACAGGGGACGAAGCGGGGAGCTGTTTTTT
CASSLEAPDRGRSGELFF
>TRBD1|TRBV9|TRBJ1-5
TGTGCCAGCAGCACCCGGGACAGCCAAAATCAGCCCCAGCATTTT
CASSTRDSQNQPQHF
>NA|TRBV19|TRBJ1-1
TGTGCCAGTAGTATAGGTCAGGGCACTGAAGCTTTCTTT
CASSIGQGTEAFF
>TRBD1|TRBV7-9|TRBJ1-1
TGTGCCAGCAGCTTAAGACAGGGGATGAACACTGAAGCTTTCTTT
CASSLRQGMNTEAFF
>TRBD1|TRBV9|TRBJ2-7
TGTGCCAGCAGCGTAGAGGACAGGCCCCCCTACGAGCAGTACTTC
CASSVEDRPPYEQYF
>TRBD2|TRBV19|TRBJ2-3
TGTGCCAGTAGTATAAAGTCCCTAGCGGGAACAGATACGCAGTATTTT
CASSIKSLAGTDTQYF
>NA|TRBV5-1|TRBJ2-2
TGCGCCAGCAGCTTGGCCCCGGCCGGGGAGCTGTTTTTT
CASSLAPAGELFF
>NA|TRBV9|TRBJ1-6
TGTGCCAGCAGCGTAGGTAGTGATTCACCCCTCCACTTT
CASSVGSDSPLHF
>NA|TRBV12-5|TRBJ1-1
TGTGCTAGTGGTTCCCGGGGGGAGGCGACTGAAGCTTTCTTT
CASGSRGEATEAFF
>TRBD2|TRBV4-1|TRBJ2-7
TGCGCCAGCAGCCAAGCTTTCGCTAGCGGGAGCTACGAGCAGTACTTC
CASSQAFASGSYEQYF
>TRBD2|TRBV27|TRBJ2-3
TGTGCCAGCAGCCCGGGACTAGCGGGAACCACAGATACGCAGTATTTT
CASSPGLAGTTDTQYF
>NA|TRBV6-5|TRBJ2-7
TGTGCCAGCAGTTACTCGACAGGGACTTTAAACGAGCAGTACTTC
CASSYSTGTLNEQYF
>NA|TRBV11-2|TRBJ1-5
TGTGCCAGCAGCTCTATCTCGGAGGTGGGCAATCAGCCCCAGCATTTT
CASSSISEVGNQPQHF
>TRBD2|TRBV19|TRBJ2-2
TGTGCCAGTATACGGGGGGGGGCCGACACCGGGGAGCTGTTTTTT
CASIRGGADTGELFF
>NA|TRBV5-1|TRBJ1-1
TGCGCCAGCAGCACCAGGGATTGGGCCACTGAAGCTTTCTTT
CASSTRDWATEAFF
>TRBD1|TRBV5-6|TRBJ2-1
TGTGCCAGCAGCTTTGACAGGGGACCTACCTTTTACAATGAGCAGTTCTTC
CASSFDRGPTFYNEQFF
>TRBD1|TRBV30|TRBJ1-5
TGTGCCTGGAGGGGACAGGGTGATCAGCCCCAGCATTTT
CAWRGQGDQPQHF
>TRBD1|TRBV5-1|TRBJ2-1
TGCGCCAGCAGCTTGGAGGACAGGTCCGGCTACAATGAGCAGTTCTTC
CASSLEDRSGYNEQFF
>TRBD1|TRBV19|TRBJ2-1
TGTGCCAGTAGTATCCCGGGACAGGGCTACAATGAGCAGTTCTTC
CASSIPGQGYNEQFF
>TRBD1|TRBV2|TRBJ1-1
TGTGCCAGCGAAGGACAGGCACTTAACACTGAAGCTTTCTTT
CASEGQALNTEAFF
>TRBD1|TRBV2|TRBJ1-5
TGTGCCAGCCGACAGGGGCCAGATCAGCCCCAGCATTTT
CASRQGPDQPQHF
>TRBD2|TRBV7-6|TRBJ2-3
TGTGCCAGCAGCTTGGGCGCTAGCGGGGGGTATAATACGCAGTATTTT
CASSLGASGGYNTQYF